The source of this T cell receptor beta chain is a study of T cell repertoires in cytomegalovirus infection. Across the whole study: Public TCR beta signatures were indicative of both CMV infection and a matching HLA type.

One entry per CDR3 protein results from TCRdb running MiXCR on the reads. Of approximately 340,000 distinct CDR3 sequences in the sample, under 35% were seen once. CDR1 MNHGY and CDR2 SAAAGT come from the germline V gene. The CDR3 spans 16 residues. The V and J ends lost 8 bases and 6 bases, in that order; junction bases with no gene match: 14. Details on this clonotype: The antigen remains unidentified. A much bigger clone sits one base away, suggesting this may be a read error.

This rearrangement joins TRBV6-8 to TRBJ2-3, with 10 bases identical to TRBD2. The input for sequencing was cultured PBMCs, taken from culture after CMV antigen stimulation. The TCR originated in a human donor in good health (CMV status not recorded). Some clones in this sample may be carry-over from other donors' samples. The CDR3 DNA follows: TGTGCCAGCTTACGGGGACCGGGACTAGCGTACGATACGCAGTATTTT. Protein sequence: CASLRGPGLAYDTQYF.